This T cell receptor (beta chain) was observed in a study of shared clonotypes between healthy human individuals. Notes on this clone: The antigen remains undetermined.

Germline V gives CDR1 SGHTA, CDR2 FQGNSA. This CDR3 has 16 amino acids. Cells designated naive CD8 were CD45RO-negative and were positively selected for CCR7, with terminally differentiated effector memory CD45RA+ cells excluded. How the authors handled the data: As immunoSEQ supplied junction-only sequences (without quality scores), filtering differed. Repertoires were generated with immunoSEQ multiplex PCR, while TCRdb's copy carries only in-frame clones and drops some. D and trimming were read from the DNA, whereas the V and J calls and clone size are those reported in that table. The sample consists of 500,000 to 700,000 clones, 90% to 95% of them appearing once. Notes on the study in general: The researchers took only blood, and tissue repertoires probably look different. In general, naive subsets displayed greater estimated richness than memory subsets did. Even with large depth, rarefaction showed that sorted-subset sequencing was incomplete.

The sequenced sample was naive CD8+ T cells sorted from blood. The sequence derives from a woman in her thirties in good health. The J gene is TRBJ2-5, the V gene TRBV7-2; D is possibly TRBD1 (5 bases). The last part of the DNA fits TRBJ2-7 better; the J call may be wrong. The CDR3 sequence is CASSLSPGKYSYEQYF. CDR3 sequence (DNA): TGTGCCAGCAGCTTATCCCCAGGGAAATACTCCTACGAGCAGTACTTC.